This T cell receptor (beta chain) came from a study of early T cells in non-severe SARS-CoV-2 infection. About the research overall: Sequencing targeted bulk RNA from unsorted whole blood, leaving chains unpaired.

This clonotype has a count of ten or more. The antigen is not known. One end of the junction does not line up with germline, which may come from a read error. The CDR3 length is 14 residues. CDR1 SGHAT and CDR2 FQNNGV come from the germline V gene. Unique molecular identifiers (one per individual cDNA molecule) were attached. TCRdb passed the 5' RACE reads through MiXCR, listing each CDR3 protein once. The table shows tens of thousands of distinct CDR3 sequences, with 12% occurring only once. Overall study findings and caveats: The matching step, a VDJdb search, favored anti-spike CD8 responses and missed private and CD4 specificities.

This TCR derives from an adult who was a healthcare worker with PCR-confirmed SARS-CoV-2 infection or an uninfected control (not recorded which). V gene TRBV11-2 combines with J gene TRBJ1-2; TRBD1 is a possible D gene (6 bases). The material sequenced was whole blood. CDR3 loop: CASNITGHPYDYTF. CDR3 coding DNA: TGTGCCAGCAACATCACGGGACACCCTTATGACTACACCTTC.